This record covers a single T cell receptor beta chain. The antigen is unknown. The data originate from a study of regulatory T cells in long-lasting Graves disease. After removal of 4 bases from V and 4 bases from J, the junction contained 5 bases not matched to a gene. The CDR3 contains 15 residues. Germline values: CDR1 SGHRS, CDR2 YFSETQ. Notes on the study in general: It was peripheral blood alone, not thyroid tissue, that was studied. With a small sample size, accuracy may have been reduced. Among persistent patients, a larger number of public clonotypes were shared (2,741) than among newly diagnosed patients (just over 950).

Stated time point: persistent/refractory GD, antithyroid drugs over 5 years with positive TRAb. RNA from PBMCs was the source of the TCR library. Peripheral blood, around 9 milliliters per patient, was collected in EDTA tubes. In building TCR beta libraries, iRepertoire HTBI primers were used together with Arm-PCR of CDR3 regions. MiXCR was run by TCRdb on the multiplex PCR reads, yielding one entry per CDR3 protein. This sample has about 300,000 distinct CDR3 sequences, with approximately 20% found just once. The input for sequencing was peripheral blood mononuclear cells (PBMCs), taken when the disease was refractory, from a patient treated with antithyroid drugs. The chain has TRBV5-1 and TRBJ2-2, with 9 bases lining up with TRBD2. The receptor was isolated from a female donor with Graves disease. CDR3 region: CASSPGLAITGELFF. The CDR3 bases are TGCGCCAGCAGCCCCGGACTAGCGATCACCGGGGAGCTGTTTTTT. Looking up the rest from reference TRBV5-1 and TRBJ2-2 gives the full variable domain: KAGVTQTPRYLIKTRGQQVTLSCSPISGHRSVSWYQQTPGQGLQFLFEYFSETQRNKGNFPGRFSGRQFSNSRSEMNVSTLELGDSALYLCASSPGLAITGELFFGEGSRLTVL.